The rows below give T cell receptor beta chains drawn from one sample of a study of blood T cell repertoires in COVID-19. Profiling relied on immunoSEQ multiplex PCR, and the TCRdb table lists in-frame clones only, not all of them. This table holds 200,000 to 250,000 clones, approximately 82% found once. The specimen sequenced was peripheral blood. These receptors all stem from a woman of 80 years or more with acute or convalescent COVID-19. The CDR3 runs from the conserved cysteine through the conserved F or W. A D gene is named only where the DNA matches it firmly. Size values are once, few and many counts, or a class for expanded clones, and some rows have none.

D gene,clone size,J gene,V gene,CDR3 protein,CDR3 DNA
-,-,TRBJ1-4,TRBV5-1,CASSPRQATNEKLFF,TGCGCCAGCAGCCCCAGACAGGCGACTAATGAAAAACTGTTTTTT
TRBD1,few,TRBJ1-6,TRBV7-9,CASSLKTGGDSPLHF,TGTGCCAGCAGCCTCAAGACAGGGGGGGATTCACCCCTCCACTTT
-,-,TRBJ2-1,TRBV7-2,CASSLALPAGRGNEQFF,TGTGCCAGCAGCTTAGCCCTCCCGGCGGGGAGGGGGAATGAGCAGTTCTTC
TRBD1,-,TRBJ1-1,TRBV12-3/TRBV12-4,CASRRQGNTEAFF,TGTGCCAGCAGAAGACAGGGGAACACTGAAGCTTTCTTT
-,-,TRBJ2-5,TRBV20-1,CSASPGYETQYF,TGCAGTGCTAGTCCGGGTTACGAGACCCAGTACTTC
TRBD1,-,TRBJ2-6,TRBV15,CATSSSHGTGTSGANVLTF,TGTGCCACCAGCAGCTCTCACGGGACAGGGACCTCTGGGGCCAACGTCCTGACTTTC
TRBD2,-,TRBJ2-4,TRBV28,CATLAGEDGTKNIQYF,TGTGCCACACTAGCGGGAGAGGATGGGACCAAAAACATTCAGTACTTC
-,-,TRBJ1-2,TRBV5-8,CASSLGDTTTSYGYTF,TGTGCCAGCAGCTTGGGTGACACCACCACTTCCTATGGCTACACCTTC
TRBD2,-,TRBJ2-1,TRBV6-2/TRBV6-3,CASSYRTSGVFSSYNEQFF,TGTGCCAGCAGTTACCGGACTAGCGGTGTTTTTAGCTCCTACAATGAGCAGTTCTTC
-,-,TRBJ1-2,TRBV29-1,CSVAQGDYGYTF,TGCAGCGTAGCACAGGGAGACTATGGCTACACCTTC
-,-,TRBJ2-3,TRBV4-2,CASSQGPYTQYF,TGTGCCAGCAGCCAAGGGCCATATACGCAGTATTTT
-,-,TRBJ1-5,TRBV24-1,CATSDYTRRGPKIQPQHF,TGTGCCACCAGTGATTACACCCGAAGGGGTCCGAAAATTCAGCCCCAGCATTTT
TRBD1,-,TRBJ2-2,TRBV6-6,CASSRDRAGELFF,TGTGCCAGCAGCCGAGACAGGGCCGGGGAGCTGTTTTTT
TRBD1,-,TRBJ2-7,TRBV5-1,CASSQQTGGVYEQYF,TGCGCCAGCAGCCAACAAACAGGGGGAGTCTACGAGCAGTACTTC
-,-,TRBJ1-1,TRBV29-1,CSVLPRLGDTEAFF,TGCAGCGTCCTACCGCGCCTAGGGGACACTGAAGCTTTCTTT
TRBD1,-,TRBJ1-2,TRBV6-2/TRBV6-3,CASSYSEGARGYTF,TGTGCCAGCAGTTACTCGGAGGGGGCGCGAGGCTACACCTTC
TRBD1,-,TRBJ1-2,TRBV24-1,CATSDQETGGNYGYTF,TGTGCCACCAGTGATCAGGAGACAGGGGGGAACTATGGCTACACCTTC
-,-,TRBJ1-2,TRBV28,CASSSVSGWAGQSGYTF,TGTGCCAGCAGTTCTGTTTCGGGTTGGGCGGGGCAGAGTGGCTACACCTTC
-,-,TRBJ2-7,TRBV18,CASSPPRRGSYEQYF,TGTGCCAGCTCACCGCCACGTAGGGGGTCCTACGAGCAGTACTTC
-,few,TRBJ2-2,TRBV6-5,CASSLRTAGELFF,TGTGCCAGCAGCTTGCGAACCGCCGGGGAGCTGTTTTTT
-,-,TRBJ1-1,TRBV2,CASSWGDTEAFF,TGTGCCAGCAGTTGGGGGGACACTGAAGCTTTCTTT
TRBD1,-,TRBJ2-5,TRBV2,CASSLGQAQETQYF,TGTGCCAGCAGTCTTGGACAGGCCCAAGAGACCCAGTACTTC
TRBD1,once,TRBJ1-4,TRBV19,CASTSPRRGGYEKLFF,TGTGCCAGTACCTCCCCCAGGAGAGGGGGCTATGAAAAACTGTTTTTT
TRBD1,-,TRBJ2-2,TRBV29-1,CSVPGQGYTGELFF,TGCAGCGTCCCGGGACAGGGCTACACCGGGGAGCTGTTTTTT
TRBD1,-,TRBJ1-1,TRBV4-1,CASSLPTGGPEAFF,TGCGCCAGCAGTCTACCTACAGGGGGACCTGAAGCTTTCTTT
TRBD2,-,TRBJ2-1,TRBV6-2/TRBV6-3,CASSRYSGRSYNEQFF,TGTGCCAGCAGTCGCTATAGCGGGAGGTCCTACAATGAGCAGTTCTTC
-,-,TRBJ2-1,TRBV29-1,CSVAHLNYNEQFF,TGCAGCGTTGCGCACTTAAATTACAATGAGCAGTTCTTC
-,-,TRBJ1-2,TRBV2,CASSRTDHQGDGYTF,TGTGCCAGCAGCCGGACAGATCATCAAGGGGATGGCTACACCTTC
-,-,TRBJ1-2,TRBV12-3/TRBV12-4,CASRSFYGYTF,TGTGCCAGCAGGTCTTTCTATGGCTACACCTTC